This is a list of T cell receptor beta chains from one sample in a study of siplizumab effects on memory and regulatory T cells. The protocol was immunoSEQ multiplex PCR, while the TCRdb copy is restricted to in-frame clones and leaves out a portion. This table holds around 100,000 clones, nearly 95% found once. Sequencing was done on a sample of non-Treg CD4+ T cells sorted from blood. The receptors derive from a human donor in good health. Each CDR3 is given without its conserved first and last residue. Clone size is not always given. Where it is, it says once, few, many or a class for expanded clones.

>TRBJ2-7|TRBV15|once
ATSRDRLLSYEQY
>TRBJ2-1|TRBV5-6|-
ASSFGGAGVYNEQF
>TRBJ1-2|TRBV19|-
ASTKAPGGYT
>TRBJ2-3|TRBV5-1|-
ASSSGTGEKGTQY
>TRBJ2-7|TRBV4-1|-
ASSHGKVGSYEQY
>TRBJ1-5|TRBV7-9|-
ASSLGTGERQPQH
>TRBJ2-7|TRBV11-2|-
ASSFRGLQVLY
>TRBJ2-2|TRBV7-3|-
ASTSGFASTGELF
>TRBJ2-7|TRBV7-9|once
ASSLGLAGGFNEQY
>TRBJ2-2|TRBV10-1|-
ASRSGRDGELF
>TRBJ1-3|TRBV4-3|-
ASSHADRDSGNTIY
>TRBJ2-7|TRBV18|-
ASSPPLSYEQY
>TRBJ2-7|TRBV5-1|-
ASSPDSYEQY
>TRBJ2-5|TRBV10-3|-
AISGETRETQY
>TRBJ2-7|TRBV18|-
ASSPARTGTPEQY
>TRBJ1-5|TRBV5-1|-
ASSPGPGGSNQPQH
>TRBJ2-3|TRBV9|-
ASSGLTDTQY
>TRBJ1-2|TRBV2|-
ASSERSGGPYGYT
>TRBJ2-7|TRBV14|-
ASSPLQGPPYEQY
>TRBJ1-2|TRBV10-2|-
ARSRSLDREPYGYT
>TRBJ1-2|TRBV7-8|-
ASSRNDRAGYGYT
>TRBJ1-6|TRBV6-5|-
ASSYWPRGYSPLH
>TRBJ2-7|TRBV18|-
ASSPRTSNYEQY
>TRBJ1-5|TRBV6-5|-
ASSSAWKNQPQH
>TRBJ2-7|TRBV5-1|-
ASSLSPGGSYEQY
>TRBJ1-2|TRBV5-1|-
ASSLTANYGYT
>TRBJ1-5|TRBV11-2|-
ASSLGGDWRSNQPQH
>TRBJ1-1|TRBV7-9|-
ASSWGREGTEAF
>TRBJ2-7|TRBV5-1|-
ASSDGIDYEQY
>TRBJ2-7|TRBV9|-
ASSVDRGFNEQY
>TRBJ2-3|TRBV5-4|-
ASSLKGTDTQY
>TRBJ2-5|TRBV2|-
ASSEGLTATQETQY
>TRBJ2-2|TRBV7-8|-
ASSWRTSRLDGELF